The clone carrying this T cell receptor beta chain was counted between two and nine times. Its target is not known. The data were obtained in a study of T-cell memory formation after mild COVID-19. Whole-study results and caveats: For contracting clones, CD4+ ones sat mainly in CM and EM, CD8+ in EMRA. There was no confirmation that second-wave clones peaking on day 37 were SARS-CoV-2 specific. Later expanders leaned CD4+, whereas clones that contracted between day 15 and 85 were balanced CD4/CD8.

A single record per CDR3 protein comes from TCRdb applying MiXCR to the 5' RACE reads. This table has about 500,000 distinct CDR3 sequences, roughly 22% appearing once. The material sequenced was PBMCs or a T cell subset sorted from them (not recorded which). This sequence originates from an adult woman who had mild COVID-19 (a few samples of this study predate the infection). Cell type and time point are not known.

Written as DNA, the CDR3 is TGTGCCAGCTCTGGACGTGCCTCTGGGGCCAACGTCCTGACTTTC. Translating gives CASSGRASGANVLTF. The rearrangement links TRBV25-1 to TRBJ2-6; no firm D call. The V gene lost 8 bases and the J gene lost 0 bases, with 11 bases spanning the gap. The CDR3 has 15 amino acids. Germline V gene sequence: CDR1 MGHDK, CDR2 SYGVNS.